This T cell receptor beta chain came from a study of T-cell reconstitution after alpha-beta-depleted transplantation in children (dated by TCRdb to about 2016). Turning to the overall study: T-cell immune reconstitution after TCRalphabeta/CD19-depleted allogeneic hematopoietic cell transplantation in children was quantitatively tracked in the study by means of TCR repertoire profiling. Points the paper makes about the study in general: Over the following months the frequencies of hyperexpanded clones went down, and after one year T-cell counts and TCRbeta diversity were mostly credited to newly produced T cells. Apparently early alphabetaT-cell count recovery about two months after transplant reportedly relied on only several hundred rapidly expanded clones derived from non-depleted graft cells. In some patients, the high TCRbeta diversity seen at day 60 was put down to recipient T cells and intrathymic progenitors that had survived conditioning.

This specimen's treatment or condition label, per the study, means: allogeneic hematopoietic cell transplantation with graft depleted of TCRalphabeta T cells and CD19 B cells. The children who served as transplant recipients had been given grafts of TCRalphabeta/CD19-depleted allogeneic hematopoietic cells. As regards this clonotype: Its antigen is currently not known. Per-nucleotide qualities are absent, and no much larger clonotype sits a single base away.

Libraries were prepared through PCR. Sequenced on an Illumina HiSeq 2500. TCR library preparation used molecular barcoding, with unique molecular identifiers applied to normalize quantification of the TCRbeta repertoire. TCRdb reprocessed the public reads (quality trimming at Q25 with fastp, clone calling with MiXCR) and kept in-frame beta chains. Records with the same CDR3 protein are collapsed into one entry carrying the most frequent genes and DNA. The sample table records 400,000 to 450,000 distinct CDR3 sequences; approximately 42% of these occur just once. About 30% of the sample rests with the top ten. The V end loses 5 bases and the J end loses 4 bases, and a stretch of 24 bases separates them. Measured from the cysteine to the phenylalanine, the CDR3 is 16 residues long. Only the CDR3 DNA stays, 48 bases, in frame from base 1. From the germline V gene (reference sequence), CDR1 is DFQATT and CDR2 is SNEGSKA.

The chain links TRBV20-1 with TRBJ2-7, with the D call perhaps TRBD1 or TRBD2, as 5 bases match in each case. Sequencing used PBMCs, obtained before TCRalphabeta/CD19-depleted stem cell transplant. This clonotype originated in a girl aged 2 to 9 with aplastic anemia, due to receive a stem cell transplant. This receptor has the CDR3 CSALLWWAGTGYEQYF. DNA sequence: TGCAGTGCTCTCCTGTGGTGGGCAGGGACGGGTTACGAGCAGTACTTC.